Below, 18 T cell receptor beta chains from the same sample are listed, as sequenced in a study of beta chain features in type 1 diabetes. Study-level results: Shortening of TCRB CDR3s, moderate but significant, appeared in all four CD4+ subsets of Type 1 diabetes patients.

These receptors have no known antigen. Investigators reverse transcribed all isolated RNA, so they sequenced expressed TCRB transcripts. Assay: immunoSEQ multiplex PCR; the TCRdb copy retains only in-frame clones and omits some. The table records 550,000 to 850,000 clones, 13% of them present only once. Sequencing was carried out using naive CD4+ T cells from blood. The receptors were gathered from a man aged 18 to 30 with type 1 diabetes.

The chain employs TRBV2 and TRBJ1-1; no clear D. V was shortened by 1 base and J by 9 bases, with 12 bases between the two germline ends. The CDR3 totals 13 residues. CDR1 and CDR2 from the germline V gene are SNHLY and FYNNEI. Written as DNA, the CDR3 is TGTGCCAGCAGTGAAGAAGACCAAACTAAAGCTTTCTTT. As protein: CASSEEDQTKAFF.

This clone was seen a handful of times. The chain joins TRBV7-9 to TRBJ1-2; 8 bases fit TRBD1. Germline V gene sequence: CDR1 SEHNR, CDR2 FQNEAQ (reference sequence). J lost 7 bases, V lost 5 bases, and 6 bases had no gene match. The CDR3 is 13 amino acids. The CDR3 is CASSIQGARGYTF. The CDR3 bases are TGTGCCAGCAGCATTCAGGGGGCGCGTGGCTACACCTTC. The variable domain in full, with the rest retrieved from reference TRBV7-9 and TRBJ1-2, is DTGVSQNPRHKITKRGQNVTFRCDPISEHNRLYWYRQTLGQGPEFLTYFQNEAQLEKSRLLSDRFSAERPKGSFSTLEIQRTEQGDSAMYLCASSIQGARGYTFGSGTRLTVV.

On this clone itself: No DNA is shown, since the ends of the CDR3 on it are uncertain; the CDR3 is the one TCRdb lists. This chain connects TRBV27 to TRBJ1-5; the table's D call of TRBD1 was not tested on the DNA. The CDR3 contains 17 residues when both ends are counted. Germline V lookup: CDR1 MNHEY, CDR2 SMNVEV (reference sequence). The CDR3 protein is CASSSSGQGWVNQPQHF.

Only a few counts were recorded for this clone. This chain links TRBV5-1 with TRBJ1-2, with unresolved D. This CDR3 comprises 12 residues. From germline, CDR1 is SGHRS and CDR2 YFSETQ. V gave up 5 bases and J gave up 6 bases, with 11 bases separating them. In DNA, the CDR3 is TGCGCCAGCAGTGGAACAGTCGATGGCTACACCTTC. This gives the protein CASSGTVDGYTF. Full variable domain (missing parts from reference TRBV5-1 and TRBJ1-2): KAGVTQTPRYLIKTRGQQVTLSCSPISGHRSVSWYQQTPGQGLQFLFEYFSETQRNKGNFPGRFSGRQFSNSRSEMNVSTLELGDSALYLCASSGTVDGYTFGSGTRLTVV.

This clone was seen more than once but under ten times. The chain combines TRBV5-1 with TRBJ1-1, with TRBD1 identical over 9 bases. Unmatched junction bases numbered 5, after V lost 4 bases and J lost 4 bases. CDR1 is SGHRS, CDR2 YFSETQ, per germline. This CDR3 contains 14 residues. CDR3 DNA sequence: TGCGCCAGCAGCATCGAGGACAGGGGCACTGAAGCTTTCTTT. This gives the protein CASSIEDRGTEAFF.

This clone showed up many times. This sequence joins TRBV10-3 and TRBJ1-1; D is possibly TRBD1 (5 bases). Trimming took off 6 bases at V and 2 bases at J, with 13 bases between the two ends. Germline V gene lookup returns CDR1 ENHRY and CDR2 SYGVKD. The CDR3 has 14 residues. CDR3 region: CAIRTDTTNTEAFF. Written as DNA, the CDR3 is TGTGCCATCAGGACGGACACCACAAACACTGAAGCTTTCTTT.

Only a few counts were recorded for this clone. The genes are TRBV18 and TRBJ2-5; D gene ambiguous. This CDR3 contains 12 residues. Germline CDR1 is KGHSH and CDR2 is LQKENI. Deletions cut 5 bases from V and 5 bases from J, with 9 bases between. In nucleotides, the CDR3 is TGTGCCAGCTCAGATTCAATGGAGACCCAGTACTTC. Protein sequence: CASSDSMETQYF.

CDR3 sequence (DNA): TGTGCCAGCAGTTCCCGGCGGGGTGGGAATCAGCCCCAGCATTTT. It specifies CASSSRRGGNQPQHF. The gene calls are TRBV27 and TRBJ1-5; no clear D gene. CDR1 and CDR2 from the germline V gene are MNHEY and SMNVEV (reference sequence). V gave up 4 bases and J gave up 4 bases, with 14 bases separating them. There are 15 residues in the CDR3.

The chain joins TRBV6-1 to TRBJ2-4; 9 nucleotides align to TRBD1. The CDR3 extends over 15 amino acids. With V trimmed by 2 bases and J by 8 bases, 7 bases remained unmatched. In germline, CDR1 is MNHNS, CDR2 SASEGT. CDR3 sequence reads: CASSEQGQGLDIQYF. The CDR3 DNA sequence: TGTGCCAGCAGTGAACAGGGACAGGGATTGGACATTCAGTACTTC.

The V gene is TRBV9, the J gene TRBJ1-2, with D unresolved. The CDR3 extends over 13 amino acids. CDR1 SGDLS and CDR2 YYNGEE come from the germline V gene. V was shortened by 1 base and J by 2 bases, with 6 bases between the two germline ends. The chain's CDR3 is CASSVNPNYGYTF. CDR3 nucleotide sequence: TGTGCCAGCAGCGTAAACCCCAACTATGGCTACACCTTC. The complete variable domain, with remaining parts taken from reference TRBV9 and TRBJ1-2, reads DSGVTQTPKHLITATGQRVTLRCSPRSGDLSVYWYQQSLDQGLQFLIQYYNGEERAKGNILERFSAQQFPDLHSELNLSSLELGDSALYFCASSVNPNYGYTFGSGTRLTVV.

This rearrangement joins TRBV12-5 to TRBJ2-3, with 7 bases lining up with TRBD2. Germline V gene lookup returns CDR1 LGHNT and CDR2 FRNRAP. The junction had 10 bases not matched to a gene; V was cut back by 3 bases and J by 7 bases. This CDR3 region has 15 residues. Here the CDR3 reads CASGFGLESPNTQYF. The CDR3 coding sequence is TGTGCTAGTGGTTTCGGACTAGAATCCCCAAATACGCAGTATTTT.

This chain uses TRBV2 with TRBJ2-1; the D call may be TRBD1 or TRBD2 (6 bases each). CDR3 length: 13 amino acids. CDR1 is SNHLY and CDR2 is FYNNEI in the germline V gene. Between the trimmed V and J ends, which lost 7 bases and 8 bases, there was a span of 15 bases. This chain's CDR3 is CASKGGEVDEQFF. The CDR3 coding sequence is TGTGCCAGCAAGGGGGGCGAGGTAGATGAGCAGTTCTTC. The variable domain in full, with the rest retrieved from reference TRBV2 and TRBJ2-1, is EPEVTQTPSHQVTQMGQEVILRCVPISNHLYFYWYRQILGQKVEFLVSFYNNEISEKSEIFDDQFSVERPDGSNFTLKIRSTKLEDSAMYFCASKGGEVDEQFFGPGTRLTVL.

This clone has a handful of counts. The chain links TRBV7-9 to TRBJ1-3, with TRBD1 matching over 7 bases. V lost 5 bases, J lost 1 base, and 8 bases stayed unmatched. The CDR3 is 16 amino acids. Germline lookup yields CDR1 SEHNR and CDR2 FQNEAQ (reference sequence). CDR3 sequence (DNA): TGTGCCAGCAGCCCCCGAGGACAGGCTTCTGGAAACACCATATATTTT. Residues: CASSPRGQASGNTIYF.

The V and J genes are TRBV6-6 and TRBJ1-1; D is uncertain. The CDR3 contains 12 residues. Germline V lookup: CDR1 MNHNY, CDR2 SVGAGI (reference sequence). Trimming stripped 5 bases from V and 6 bases from J, with 10 bases between. In nucleotides, the CDR3 is TGTGCCAGCAGTCTAACTCCCGCTGAAGCTTTCTTT. As protein: CASSLTPAEAFF.

The gene calls are TRBV5-1 and TRBJ2-1, with a tentative D call TRBD2 (6 bases). V was shortened by 4 bases and J by 5 bases, with 13 bases between the two germline ends. CDR1 SGHRS and CDR2 YFSETQ come from the germline V gene. CDR3 size: 14 residues. The CDR3 bases are TGCGCCAGCAGCGCCGGGGACTCTAACAATGAGCAGTTCTTC. Amino acid sequence: CASSAGDSNNEQFF.

This clone has only a few counts. This rearrangement joins TRBV6-1 to TRBJ2-1; D may correspond to TRBD1 or TRBD2 (5 bases each). The germline gives CDR1 MNHNS, CDR2 SASEGT. CDR3 size: 16 residues. V was shortened by 4 bases and J by 1 base, with 14 bases between the two germline ends. The CDR3, as DNA: TGTGCCAGCAGTGGGTCAGGGCGGGCGTCCTACAATGAGCAGTTCTTC. Translated, it gives CASSGSGRASYNEQFF.

This clone has more than one count but fewer than ten. The rearrangement links TRBV30 to TRBJ1-2, with 8 bases matching TRBD1. Germline loops: CDR1 GTSNPN, CDR2 SVGIG (reference sequence). The CDR3 extends over 16 amino acids. J lost 3 bases, V lost 3 bases, and 12 bases had no gene match. CDR3 nucleotide sequence: TGTGCCTGGAGCCGGGACAGGTTACTGTACTACTATGGCTACACCTTC. It codes for CAWSRDRLLYYYGYTF.

Only a few counts were recorded for this clone. The chain links TRBV15 to TRBJ1-5, with D tentatively TRBD1 (5 bases). Trimming left V 5 bases short and J 11 bases short, with 16 bases between. This CDR3 is built from 13 residues. CDR1 is LNHNV and CDR2 is YYDKDF in the germline V gene (reference sequence). The CDR3 here is CATSPKGFVAQHF. The CDR3 DNA reads TGTGCCACCAGCCCCAAGGGGTTCGTGGCCCAGCATTTT.